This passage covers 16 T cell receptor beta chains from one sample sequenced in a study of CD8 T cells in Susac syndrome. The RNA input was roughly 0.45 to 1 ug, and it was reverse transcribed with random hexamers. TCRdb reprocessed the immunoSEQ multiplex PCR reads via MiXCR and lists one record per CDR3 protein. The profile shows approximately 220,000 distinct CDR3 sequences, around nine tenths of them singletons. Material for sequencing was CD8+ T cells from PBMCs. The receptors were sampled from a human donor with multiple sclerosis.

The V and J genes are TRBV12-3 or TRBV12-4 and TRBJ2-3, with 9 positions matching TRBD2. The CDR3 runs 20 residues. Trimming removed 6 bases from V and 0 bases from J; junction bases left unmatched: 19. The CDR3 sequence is CASSPPGSGGGWYSTDTQYF. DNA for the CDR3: TGTGCCAGCAGCCCACCCGGTAGCGGGGGAGGTTGGTACAGCACAGATACGCAGTATTTT.

The CDR3, as DNA: TGTGCCAGCAGCTTAGGTCCTTCCCCTAGCGGGAGGATCTACGAGCAGTACTTC. It is translated as CASSLGPSPSGRIYEQYF. This chain connects TRBV5-4 to TRBJ2-7; 11 nucleotides agree with TRBD2. The V gene end was trimmed by 2 bases and the J gene end by 3 bases; junction bases not matched to a gene: 13. The length of the CDR3 is 18 residues. The germline V gene has CDR1 SGHNT and CDR2 YYREEE (reference sequence).

The CDR3 here is CASSSTDRDSFSAFF. As DNA, the CDR3 is TGTGCCAGCAGTTCAACCGACCGGGACAGCTTTTCTGCTTTCTTT. The J gene is TRBJ1-1, the V gene TRBV5-6; 7 bases line up with TRBD1. In germline, CDR1 is SGHDT, CDR2 YYEEEE. This CDR3 spans 15 amino acids. The V and J ends lost 5 bases and 11 bases, in that order; junction bases with no gene match: 18.

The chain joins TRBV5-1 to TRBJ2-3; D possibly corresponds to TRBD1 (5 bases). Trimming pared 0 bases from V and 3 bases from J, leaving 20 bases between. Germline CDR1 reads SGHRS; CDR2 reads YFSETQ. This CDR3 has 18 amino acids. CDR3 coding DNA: TGCGCCAGCAGCTTGGGACGACCGATAGTGGGGCAAACAGATACGCAGTATTTT. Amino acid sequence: CASSLGRPIVGQTDTQYF. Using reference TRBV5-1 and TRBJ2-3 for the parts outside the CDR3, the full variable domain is KAGVTQTPRYLIKTRGQQVTLSCSPISGHRSVSWYQQTPGQGLQFLFEYFSETQRNKGNFPGRFSGRQFSNSRSEMNVSTLELGDSALYLCASSLGRPIVGQTDTQYFGPGTRLTVL.

The CDR3 region has the DNA TGTGCCAGCAGTTCCTCCGGGACAGGCTACACTGAAGCTTTCTTT. Its protein is CASSSSGTGYTEAFF. The chain is built from TRBV12-3 or TRBV12-4 and TRBJ1-1, with 8 bases matching TRBD1. The CDR3 contains 15 residues. V was pared by 4 bases and J by 3 bases, with 7 bases of the junction left unmatched.

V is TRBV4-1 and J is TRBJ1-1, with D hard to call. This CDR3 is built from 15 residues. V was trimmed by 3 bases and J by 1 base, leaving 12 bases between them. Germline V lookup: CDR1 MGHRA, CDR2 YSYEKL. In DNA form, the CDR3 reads TGCGCCAGCAGCCACCAAGGCAGTCAGAACACTGAAGCTTTCTTT. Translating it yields CASSHQGSQNTEAFF.

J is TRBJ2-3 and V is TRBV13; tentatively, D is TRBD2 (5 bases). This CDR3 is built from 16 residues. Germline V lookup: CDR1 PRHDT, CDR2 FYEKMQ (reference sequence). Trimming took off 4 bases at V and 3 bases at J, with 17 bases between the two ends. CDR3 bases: TGTGCCAGCAGCTCCGCCTCGGGGTGGGAAACAGATACGCAGTATTTT. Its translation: CASSSASGWETDTQYF.

Written as DNA, the CDR3 is TGCGCCAGCAGCCAAGGGACGGGACTTGTCACCGGGGAGCTGTTTTTT. Amino acids: CASSQGTGLVTGELFF. V gene TRBV4-3 combines with J gene TRBJ2-2, with TRBD2 as a possible D gene (6 bases). Germline V gene lookup returns CDR1 LGHNA and CDR2 YSLEER. The CDR3 has 16 residues. V was shortened by 1 base and J by 4 bases, with 13 bases between the two germline ends.

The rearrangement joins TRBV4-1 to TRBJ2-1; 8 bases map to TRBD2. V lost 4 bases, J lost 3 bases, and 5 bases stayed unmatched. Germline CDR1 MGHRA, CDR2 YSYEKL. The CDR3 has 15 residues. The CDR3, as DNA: TGCGCCAGCAGCCCCTTAGCGGGGCACTACAATGAGCAGTTCTTC. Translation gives CASSPLAGHYNEQFF.

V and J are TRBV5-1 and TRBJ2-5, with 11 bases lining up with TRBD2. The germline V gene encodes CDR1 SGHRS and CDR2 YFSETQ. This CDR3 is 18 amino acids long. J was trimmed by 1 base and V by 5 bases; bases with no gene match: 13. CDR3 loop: CASRQGLAALGLQETQYF. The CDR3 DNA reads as TGCGCCAGCAGACAGGGACTAGCGGCCCTAGGCCTCCAAGAGACCCAGTACTTC.

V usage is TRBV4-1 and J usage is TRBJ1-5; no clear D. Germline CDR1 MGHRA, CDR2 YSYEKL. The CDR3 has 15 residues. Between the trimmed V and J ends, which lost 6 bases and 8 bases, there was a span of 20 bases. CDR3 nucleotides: TGCGCCAGCAGTCCCGACAAGGGCCCCCAGAAGCCCCAGCATTTT. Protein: CASSPDKGPQKPQHF.

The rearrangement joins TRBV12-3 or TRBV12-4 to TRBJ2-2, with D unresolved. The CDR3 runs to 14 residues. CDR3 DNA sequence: TGTGCTATTCTGAGACAAAGGAACACCGGGGAGCTGTTTTTT. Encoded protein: CAILRQRNTGELFF.

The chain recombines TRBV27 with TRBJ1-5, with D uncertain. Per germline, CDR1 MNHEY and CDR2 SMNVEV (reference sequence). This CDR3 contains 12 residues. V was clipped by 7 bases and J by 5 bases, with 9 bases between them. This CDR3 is CASKALDQPQHF. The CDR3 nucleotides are TGTGCCAGCAAGGCGCTGGATCAGCCCCAGCATTTT.

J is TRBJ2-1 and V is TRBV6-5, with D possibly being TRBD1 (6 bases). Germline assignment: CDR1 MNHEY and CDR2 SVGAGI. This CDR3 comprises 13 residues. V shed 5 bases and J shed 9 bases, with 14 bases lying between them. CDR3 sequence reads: CASSRDRYGEQFF. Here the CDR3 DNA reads TGTGCCAGCAGTAGAGACAGGTACGGTGAGCAGTTCTTC.

The CDR3 nucleotides read TGTGCCAGCAGCTTAGGAGCGGGAGGGCCGGATGAGCAGTTCTTC. It codes for CASSLGAGGPDEQFF. The chain has TRBV11-3 and TRBJ2-1; 10 nucleotides line up with TRBD2. Germline V CDR1 and CDR2: SGHNT, YENEEA. The CDR3 loop spans 15 amino acids. With 1 base clipped from V and 8 bases from J, the junction kept 5 bases outside the gene matches.

The CDR3, as DNA: TGTGCCAGCAGCGAATCAGGACTAGCGGGGTACAATGAGCAGTTCTTC. This translates into CASSESGLAGYNEQFF. This sequence joins TRBV9 and TRBJ2-1, with 12 bases matching TRBD2. Germline lookup yields CDR1 SGDLS and CDR2 YYNGEE. Unmatched junction bases numbered 5, after V lost 3 bases and J lost 4 bases. The CDR3 extends over 16 amino acids.